Shown below are 10 T cell receptor beta chains from a single sample sequenced in a study of blood T cell repertoires in COVID-19. This table comes from immunoSEQ multiplex PCR, and its TCRdb copy is limited to in-frame clones, with some not included. Of 200,000 to 300,000 clones listed, around nine tenths are singletons. Sequencing input: peripheral blood. The receptors originated from a woman between 55 and 75 years old who had recovered from COVID-19.

The chain recombines TRBV6-6 with TRBJ1-2, with D unclear. CDR1 is MNHNY, CDR2 SVGAGI, per germline (reference sequence). V lost 4 bases and J lost 8, with 20 bases in between. The CDR3 has 15 residues. The DNA of the CDR3 is TGTGCCAGCAGTTTCTCCCTGGCAGTCGCTCTGGGCTACACCTTC. As protein: CASSFSLAVALGYTF.

The chain uses TRBV7-8 and TRBJ2-1, with 11 bases aligning to TRBD2. The CDR3 sequence is 16 residues long. CDR1 and CDR2 (germline): SGHVS, FQNEAQ. V lost 1 base, J lost 9 bases, and 8 bases stayed unmatched. The CDR3 region is CASSLGRLAGRTEQFF. DNA of the CDR3: TGTGCCAGCAGCTTAGGTCGACTAGCGGGGAGGACTGAGCAGTTCTTC.

The chain uses TRBV3-1 (or the pseudogene TRBV3-2) and TRBJ1-1, with a possible D match to TRBD1 (6 bases). The V gene's germline CDR1 is LGHDT and CDR2 YNNKEL (reference sequence). Trimming shortened V by 0 bases and J by 6 bases, and 20 bases separated the two germline ends. The CDR3 is made up of 17 amino acids. CDR3 sequence reads: CASSQDLAQGWDAEAFF. The CDR3 region has the DNA TGTGCCAGCAGCCAAGATCTGGCACAGGGCTGGGATGCTGAAGCTTTCTTT.

V usage is TRBV13 and J usage is TRBJ2-3, with 9 bases fitting TRBD2. The CDR3 contains 18 residues. Germline V gene lookup returns CDR1 PRHDT and CDR2 FYEKMQ (reference sequence). The junction had 14 bases not matched to a gene; V was cut back by 5 bases and J by 2 bases. The CDR3 here is CASSPMDLSGGSTDTQYF. The CDR3 DNA is TGTGCCAGCAGCCCAATGGACCTTAGCGGGGGTTCCACAGATACGCAGTATTTT.

The genes are TRBV4-2 and TRBJ2-7; D possibly corresponds to TRBD2 (5 bases). Germline V lookup: CDR1 LGHNA, CDR2 YNFKEQ. This CDR3 comprises 15 residues. V lost 1 base and J lost 4, with 14 bases in between. CDR3: CASSQGEGGSYEQYF. Written as DNA, the CDR3 is TGTGCCAGCAGCCAAGGAGAGGGCGGCAGTTACGAGCAGTACTTC.

The V and J genes are TRBV5-1 and TRBJ2-3; no definite D call. CDR1 is SGHRS and CDR2 is YFSETQ in the germline V gene. The germline V and J ends were trimmed by 2 bases and 5 bases, with 6 bases remaining between them. This CDR3 has 12 amino acids. DNA for the CDR3: TGCGCCAGCAGCTTTGAGCAAGATACGCAGTATTTT. This translates into CASSFEQDTQYF.

The rearrangement joins TRBV5-1 to TRBJ1-2; D call uncertain. Germline V lookup: CDR1 SGHRS, CDR2 YFSETQ. The V end was cut by 4 bases, the J end by 4 bases, with 14 bases between. This CDR3 region has 14 residues. CDR3 nucleotide sequence: TGCGCCAGCAGCCCCGGGGAGGGATCCTATGGCTACACCTTC. Translating gives CASSPGEGSYGYTF.

The chain combines TRBV19 with TRBJ1-1; 9 nucleotides match TRBD1. The V segment lost 3 bases and the J segment 5 bases; nucleotides outside the gene matches: 7. From germline, CDR1 is LNHDA and CDR2 SQIVND (reference sequence). The CDR3 extends over 15 amino acids. The CDR3 DNA reads as TGTGCCAGTAGTATGGGGGACAGGGCGGGAACTGAAGCTTTCTTT. This sequence encodes CASSMGDRAGTEAFF.

The chain recombines TRBV20-1 with TRBJ2-7, with D perhaps matching TRBD2 (6 bases). This CDR3 has 11 amino acids. The germline V gene has CDR1 DFQATT and CDR2 SNEGSKA (reference sequence). Trimming removed 0 bases at V and 10 bases at J, with 10 bases between. CDR3 protein: CSARDRGSQYF. CDR3 DNA: TGCAGTGCTAGAGATCGGGGGTCACAGTACTTC.

In this sample, this clone turned up many times. This chain links TRBV27 with TRBJ1-1, with a possible D match to TRBD1 (6 bases). CDR3 length equals 13 residues. CDR1 and CDR2 (germline): MNHEY, SMNVEV (reference sequence). Trimming took 10 bases from V and 2 from J, leaving 14 bases between them. The CDR3 sequence: CANLRDTNTEAFF. For the CDR3, the DNA is TGTGCCAACCTAAGGGACACCAACACTGAAGCTTTCTTT.